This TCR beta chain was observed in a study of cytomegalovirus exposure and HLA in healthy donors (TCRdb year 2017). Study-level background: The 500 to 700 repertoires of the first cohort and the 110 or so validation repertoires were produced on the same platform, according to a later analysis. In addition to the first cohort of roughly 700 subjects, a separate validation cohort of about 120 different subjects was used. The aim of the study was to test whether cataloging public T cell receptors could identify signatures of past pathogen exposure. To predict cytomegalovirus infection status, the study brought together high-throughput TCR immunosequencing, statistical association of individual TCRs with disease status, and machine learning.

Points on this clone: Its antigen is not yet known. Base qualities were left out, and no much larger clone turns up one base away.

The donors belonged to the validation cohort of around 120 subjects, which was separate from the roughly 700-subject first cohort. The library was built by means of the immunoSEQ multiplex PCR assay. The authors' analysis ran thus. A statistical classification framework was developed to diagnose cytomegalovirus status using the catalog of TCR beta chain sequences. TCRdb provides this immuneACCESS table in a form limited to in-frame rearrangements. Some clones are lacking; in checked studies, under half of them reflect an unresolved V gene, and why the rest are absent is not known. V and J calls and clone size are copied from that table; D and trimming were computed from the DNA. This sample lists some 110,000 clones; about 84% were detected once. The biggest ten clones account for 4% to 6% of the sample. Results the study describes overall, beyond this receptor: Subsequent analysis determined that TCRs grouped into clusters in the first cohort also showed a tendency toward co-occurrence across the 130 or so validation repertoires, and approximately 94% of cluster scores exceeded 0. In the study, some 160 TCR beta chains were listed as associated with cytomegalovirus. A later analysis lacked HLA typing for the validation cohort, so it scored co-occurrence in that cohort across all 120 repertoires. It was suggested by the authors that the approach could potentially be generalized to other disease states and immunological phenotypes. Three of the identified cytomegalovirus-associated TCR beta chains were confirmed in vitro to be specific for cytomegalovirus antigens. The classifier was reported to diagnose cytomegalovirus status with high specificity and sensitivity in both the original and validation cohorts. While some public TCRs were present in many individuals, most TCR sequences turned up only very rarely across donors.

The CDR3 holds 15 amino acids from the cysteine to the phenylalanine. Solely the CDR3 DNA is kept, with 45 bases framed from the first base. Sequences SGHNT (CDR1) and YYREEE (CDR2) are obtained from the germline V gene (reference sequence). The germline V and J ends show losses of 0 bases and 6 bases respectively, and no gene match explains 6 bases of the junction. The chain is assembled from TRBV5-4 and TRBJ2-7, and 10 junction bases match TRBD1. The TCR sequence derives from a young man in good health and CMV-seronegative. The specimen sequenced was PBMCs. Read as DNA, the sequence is TGTGCCAGCAGCTTGGGCCGGGACAGGGGTGGCGAGCAGTACTTC. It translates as CASSLGRDRGGEQYF. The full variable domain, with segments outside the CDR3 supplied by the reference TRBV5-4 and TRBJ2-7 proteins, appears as ETGVTQSPTHLIKTRGQQVTLRCSSQSGHNTVSWYQQALGQGPQFIFQYYREEENGRGNFPPRFSGLQFPNYSSELNVNALELDDSALYLCASSLGRDRGGEQYFGPGTRLTVT.